This T cell receptor (beta chain) was identified during a study of OX40 agonist ivuxolimab in advanced cancers. About this clone: Its antigen remains unknown.

General observations from the study: The investigators did not determine what antigen specificity the expanded peripheral T cells had.

Profiling relied on immunoSEQ multiplex PCR, and the TCRdb table lists in-frame clones only, not all of them. The sample records tens of thousands of clones, about 81% being singletons. The source material was CD4+ or CD8+ T cells sorted from blood, sampled in a trial of the OX40 agonist ivuxolimab. This TCR was recovered from an adult with an advanced solid tumor such as melanoma, head and neck, liver or kidney cancer.

In nucleotides, the CDR3 is TGTGCCTGGAGTGCCGGGACACGGTCCTACGAGCAGTACTTC. Translation: CAWSAGTRSYEQYF. This chain uses TRBV30 with TRBJ2-7; TRBD1 might be the D (6 bases). The germline CDR1 and CDR2 sequences are GTSNPN and SVGIG (reference sequence). V was trimmed by 1 base and J by 1 base, leaving 11 bases between them. The CDR3 runs 14 residues.